The next 2 T cell receptor beta chains were all read from a single sample in a study of T cell responses to AZD1222 COVID-19 vaccine. TCRdb keeps only in-frame clones here, not all; method: immunoSEQ multiplex PCR. The repertoire has some 110,000 clones, around nine tenths of them found once; the top ten carry about 2.7%. Source: peripheral blood, taken on day 0 of AZD1222 vaccination. The receptors here all came from an adult in good health.

The rearrangement uses TRBV27 and TRBJ2-3; 9 nucleotides line up with TRBD1. Per the germline V gene, CDR1 is MNHEY and CDR2 is SMNVEV (reference sequence). V was pared by 8 bases and J by 0 bases, with 15 bases of the junction left unmatched. CDR3 size: 18 residues. CDR3 loop: CASGTTGGSLASTDTQYF. The CDR3 DNA sequence: TGTGCCAGCGGAACTACAGGGGGCTCACTTGCAAGCACAGATACGCAGTATTTT.

The chain employs TRBV10-1 and TRBJ2-2; D uncertain. The CDR3 sequence is 12 residues long. CDR1 is WNHNN and CDR2 is SYGVQD in the germline V gene (reference sequence). Deletions cut 2 bases from V and 6 bases from J, with 4 bases between. CDR3 bases: TGCGCCAGCAGTGAGGTCGCCGGGGAGCTGTTTTTT. As protein: CASSEVAGELFF.